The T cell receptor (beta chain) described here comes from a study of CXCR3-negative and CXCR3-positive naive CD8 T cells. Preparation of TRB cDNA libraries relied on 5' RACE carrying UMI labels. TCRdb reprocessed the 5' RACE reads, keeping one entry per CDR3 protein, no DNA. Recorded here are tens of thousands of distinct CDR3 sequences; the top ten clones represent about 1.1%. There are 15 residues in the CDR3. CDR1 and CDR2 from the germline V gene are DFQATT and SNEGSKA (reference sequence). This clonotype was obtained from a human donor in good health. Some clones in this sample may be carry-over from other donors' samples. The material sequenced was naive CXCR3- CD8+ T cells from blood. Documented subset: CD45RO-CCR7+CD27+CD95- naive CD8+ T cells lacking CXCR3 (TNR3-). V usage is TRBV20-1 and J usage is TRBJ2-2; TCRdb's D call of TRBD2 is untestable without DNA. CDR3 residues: CSARQAGENTGELFF.